The rows below give T cell receptor beta chains drawn from one sample of a study of radiation and T cells in renal cell carcinoma. Here immunoSEQ multiplex PCR was the method, and the copy in TCRdb shows in-frame clones only, minus some. The table lists tens of thousands of clones, 86% of them singletons. The sample in question was blood, obtained from a patient whose treatment included radiotherapy and nephrectomy. The origin of the receptors is a woman between 45 and 60 years old with renal cell carcinoma. The CDR3 runs from the conserved cysteine through the conserved F or W. D genes are given only for firm matches. Only part of the rows carry a size: once, few, many, or a class if the clone is expanded.

size: .; V: TRBV5-1; D: .; J: TRBJ2-5; CDR3: CASSPGPETQYF; DNA: TGCGCCAGCAGCCCTGGCCCAGAGACCCAGTACTTC
size: .; V: TRBV7-2; D: TRBD1; J: TRBJ1-1; CDR3: CASSFRDRKKNTEAFF; DNA: TGTGCCAGCAGCTTCCGGGACAGAAAAAAAAACACTGAAGCTTTCTTT
size: .; V: TRBV10-1; D: .; J: TRBJ2-3; CDR3: CASSESRRVTDTQYF; DNA: TGCGCCAGCAGTGAGTCGCGAAGAGTCACAGATACGCAGTATTTT
size: .; V: TRBV30; D: .; J: TRBJ2-6; CDR3: CAWSKDVSGANVLTF; DNA: TGTGCCTGGAGTAAAGATGTATCTGGGGCCAACGTCCTGACTTTC
size: .; V: TRBV27; D: .; J: TRBJ2-1; CDR3: CASSFPESNEQFF; DNA: TGTGCCAGCAGTTTTCCAGAAAGTAATGAGCAGTTCTTC
size: .; V: TRBV5-1; D: .; J: TRBJ1-2; CDR3: CASSTGSPGHGYTF; DNA: TGCGCCAGCAGTACGGGGTCCCCAGGGCATGGCTACACCTTC
size: .; V: TRBV7-6; D: .; J: TRBJ1-4; CDR3: CASSSQAGGAGEKLFF; DNA: TGTGCCAGCAGCTCTCAAGCGGGAGGGGCGGGTGAAAAACTGTTTTTT
size: .; V: TRBV14; D: .; J: TRBJ2-5; CDR3: CASSPRQGGTQYF; DNA: TGTGCCAGCAGTCCTAGACAGGGAGGTACCCAGTACTTC
size: few; V: TRBV10-3; D: .; J: TRBJ1-5; CDR3: CAIQQETHNQPQHF; DNA: TGTGCCATCCAACAGGAGACACACAATCAGCCCCAGCATTTT
size: .; V: TRBV5-1; D: .; J: TRBJ2-2; CDR3: CASSLELKPGTGELFF; DNA: TGCGCCAGCAGCCTCGAATTGAAGCCAGGGACCGGGGAGCTGTTTTTT
size: .; V: TRBV27; D: TRBD2; J: TRBJ2-1; CDR3: CASSFESEREFNEQFF; DNA: TGTGCCAGCAGTTTTGAGTCGGAGCGGGAGTTCAATGAGCAGTTCTTC
size: once; V: TRBV5-4; D: .; J: TRBJ1-3; CDR3: CASSLPAGEGNTIYF; DNA: TGTGCCAGCAGCTTGCCCGCAGGTGAAGGAAACACCATATATTTT
size: .; V: TRBV11-3; D: TRBD2; J: TRBJ2-1; CDR3: CATEGGLVYNEQFF; DNA: TGTGCTACGGAGGGAGGACTAGTGTACAATGAGCAGTTCTTC
size: .; V: TRBV28; D: .; J: TRBJ2-7; CDR3: CASRRGTYEQYF; DNA: TGTGCCAGCAGGCGGGGTACCTACGAGCAGTACTTC
size: .; V: TRBV5-1; D: .; J: TRBJ2-7; CDR3: CASSPPEADSSYEQYF; DNA: TGCGCCAGCAGCCCTCCGGAGGCAGATAGCTCCTACGAGCAGTACTTC
size: .; V: TRBV28; D: .; J: TRBJ2-7; CDR3: CASTTGQAYDRERGFYEQYF; DNA: TGTGCCAGCACCACCGGACAGGCCTACGACCGGGAGCGGGGCTTTTACGAGCAGTACTTC
size: .; V: TRBV19; D: .; J: TRBJ2-5; CDR3: CASSRIGGQETQYF; DNA: TGTGCCAGTAGTAGGATCGGGGGCCAAGAGACCCAGTACTTC
size: .; V: TRBV25-1; D: TRBD1; J: TRBJ1-4; CDR3: CASRQTGVSEKLFF; DNA: TGTGCCAGCAGGCAAACAGGGGTGAGTGAAAAACTGTTTTTT
size: .; V: TRBV28; D: .; J: TRBJ2-7; CDR3: CASSLWGAEQYF; DNA: TGTGCCAGCAGTTTATGGGGGGCCGAGCAGTACTTC
size: .; V: TRBV6-5; D: .; J: TRBJ2-7; CDR3: CASRPTPYEQYF; DNA: TGTGCCAGCAGACCGACCCCATACGAGCAGTACTTC
size: .; V: TRBV28; D: .; J: TRBJ1-3; CDR3: CASSLFRNTIYF; DNA: TGTGCCAGCAGTTTATTTAGAAACACCATATATTTT
size: .; V: TRBV2; D: .; J: TRBJ1-6; CDR3: CASSRAMSSPLHF; DNA: TGTGCCAGCAGTCGGGCTATGAGTTCACCCCTCCACTTT
size: .; V: TRBV10-1; D: .; J: TRBJ2-7; CDR3: CASSESGRSLLGEQYF; DNA: TGCGCCAGCAGTGAGTCCGGCAGGAGCTTGCTGGGAGAGCAGTACTTC
size: .; V: TRBV18; D: .; J: TRBJ1-5; CDR3: CASSPPTGDNQPQHF; DNA: TGTGCCAGCTCACCACCGACAGGTGATAATCAGCCCCAGCATTTT
size: many; V: TRBV19; D: TRBD1; J: TRBJ2-7; CDR3: CASSPGTGRYEQYF; DNA: TGTGCCAGTAGTCCCGGGACAGGGAGATACGAGCAGTACTTC
size: .; V: TRBV6-5; D: .; J: TRBJ1-1; CDR3: CAIRTTGEAFF; DNA: TGTGCCATCAGAACGACAGGTGAAGCTTTCTTT
size: .; V: TRBV7-2; D: TRBD1; J: TRBJ2-7; CDR3: CASSLGGQSTYEQYF; DNA: TGTGCCAGCAGCTTAGGGGGACAGTCTACCTACGAGCAGTACTTC
size: .; V: TRBV19; D: TRBD1; J: TRBJ1-2; CDR3: CASNPNRGGGYTF; DNA: TGTGCCAGTAACCCTAACAGGGGAGGCGGCTACACCTTC
size: .; V: TRBV5-5; D: .; J: TRBJ1-6; CDR3: CASSISGTGTRPLHF; DNA: TGTGCCAGCTCGATCTCCGGGACGGGTACGCGACCCCTCCACTTT
size: .; V: TRBV7-2; D: .; J: TRBJ1-2; CDR3: CASSRDVGGYTF; DNA: TGTGCCAGCAGCCGGGACGTCGGGGGCTACACCTTC
size: .; V: TRBV27; D: .; J: TRBJ2-7; CDR3: CASSPSLALTYEQYF; DNA: TGTGCCAGCAGTCCATCCCTAGCGCTAACCTACGAGCAGTACTTC
size: once; V: TRBV11-3; D: TRBD2; J: TRBJ2-3; CDR3: CASSASGGAGDTQYF; DNA: TGTGCCAGCAGCGCAAGCGGGGGGGCTGGAGATACGCAGTATTTT
size: .; V: TRBV28; D: .; J: TRBJ1-1; CDR3: CASSPGAMNTEAFF; DNA: TGTGCCAGCAGTCCCGGAGCTATGAACACTGAAGCTTTCTTT
size: .; V: TRBV5-4; D: TRBD1; J: TRBJ1-1; CDR3: CASSLQGARGTEAFF; DNA: TGTGCCAGCAGCTTGCAGGGGGCGAGGGGCACTGAAGCTTTCTTT
size: few; V: TRBV7-2; D: .; J: TRBJ1-1; CDR3: CASSPSGDSEAFF; DNA: TGTGCCAGCAGCCCCTCGGGAGATTCGGAAGCTTTCTTT
size: .; V: TRBV6-6; D: .; J: TRBJ2-1; CDR3: CASSYGAADEQFF; DNA: TGTGCCAGCAGTTACGGTGCTGCAGATGAGCAGTTCTTC
size: .; V: TRBV28; D: TRBD1; J: TRBJ1-3; CDR3: CASRSTGGTGNTIYF; DNA: TGTGCCAGCAGGTCCACAGGGGGCACTGGAAACACCATATATTTT
size: .; V: TRBV7-6; D: .; J: TRBJ1-1; CDR3: CASSLVSVLNTEAFF; DNA: TGTGCCAGCAGCTTAGTATCGGTTTTGAACACTGAAGCTTTCTTT
size: .; V: TRBV7-9; D: .; J: TRBJ1-1; CDR3: CASSLTNTEAFF; DNA: TGTGCCAGCAGCCTAACGAACACTGAAGCTTTCTTT
size: .; V: TRBV4-3; D: .; J: TRBJ2-5; CDR3: CASSQTTHARETQYF; DNA: TGCGCCAGCAGCCAGACAACTCATGCCCGAGAGACCCAGTACTTC
size: .; V: TRBV7-2; D: TRBD2; J: TRBJ2-7; CDR3: CASSLAGSGRTYEQYF; DNA: TGTGCCAGCAGCTTAGCGGGTAGCGGGAGAACGTACGAGCAGTACTTC
size: once; V: TRBV2; D: .; J: TRBJ2-5; CDR3: CASSNRGPEGYF; DNA: TGTGCCAGCAGTAACCGGGGCCCAGAAGGGTACTTC
size: .; V: TRBV6-6; D: .; J: TRBJ1-5; CDR3: CASSYAQGSTPPQHF; DNA: TGTGCCAGCAGTTACGCCCAGGGTAGCACTCCGCCCCAGCATTTT
size: .; V: TRBV19; D: TRBD1; J: TRBJ2-7; CDR3: CASSMQTGGHEQYF; DNA: TGTGCCAGTAGTATGCAGACAGGGGGCCACGAGCAGTACTTC
size: .; V: TRBV7-8; D: TRBD1; J: TRBJ1-1; CDR3: CASSLGGPGQGPEAFF; DNA: TGTGCCAGCAGCTTAGGGGGACCGGGACAGGGGCCTGAAGCTTTCTTT
size: .; V: TRBV5-4; D: .; J: TRBJ2-1; CDR3: CASSSAPTSSYNEQFF; DNA: TGTGCCAGCAGCTCGGCTCCGACTAGCTCCTACAATGAGCAGTTCTTC
size: .; V: TRBV19; D: .; J: TRBJ1-2; CDR3: CASSIHRTNYGYTF; DNA: TGTGCCAGTAGTATTCATAGGACTAACTATGGCTACACCTTC
size: .; V: TRBV7-3; D: TRBD2; J: TRBJ2-5; CDR3: CASSFSGGETQYF; DNA: TGTGCCAGCAGCTTTTCCGGGGGGGAGACCCAGTACTTC
size: .; V: TRBV7-2; D: .; J: TRBJ2-5; CDR3: CASSEPRETQYF; DNA: TGTGCCAGCAGCGAACCCCGGGAGACCCAGTACTTC
size: .; V: TRBV19; D: .; J: TRBJ2-3; CDR3: CASSQGTDTQYF; DNA: TGTGCCAGTAGTCAGGGCACAGATACGCAGTATTTT
size: .; V: TRBV18; D: TRBD1; J: TRBJ1-1; CDR3: CASSPRQGVGNTEAFF; DNA: TGTGCCAGCTCACCACGACAGGGGGTCGGGAACACTGAAGCTTTCTTT
size: .; V: TRBV25-1; D: TRBD1; J: TRBJ1-2; CDR3: CASSEDSGQAYGYTF; DNA: TGTGCCAGCAGTGAAGACTCAGGACAGGCCTATGGCTACACCTTC
size: .; V: TRBV5-6; D: .; J: TRBJ2-5; CDR3: CASSPGIGKETQYF; DNA: TGTGCCAGCAGCCCGGGGATAGGGAAAGAGACCCAGTACTTC
size: .; V: TRBV6-6; D: .; J: TRBJ1-1; CDR3: CASSPTEAFF; DNA: TGTGCCAGCAGTCCCACTGAAGCTTTCTTT
size: .; V: TRBV28; D: .; J: TRBJ1-5; CDR3: CASSPPGGLLQPQHF; DNA: TGTGCCAGCAGTCCCCCCGGAGGGCTCCTTCAGCCCCAGCATTTT
size: .; V: TRBV7-2; D: TRBD2; J: TRBJ2-5; CDR3: CASSLNPSGGETQYF; DNA: TGTGCCAGCAGCTTAAACCCTAGCGGGGGAGAGACCCAGTACTTC
size: .; V: TRBV6-4; D: .; J: TRBJ1-2; CDR3: CASSEDLARGYTF; DNA: TGTGCCAGCAGTGAGGACCTAGCGCGGGGCTACACCTTC
size: .; V: TRBV5-8; D: TRBD2; J: TRBJ2-1; CDR3: CASTLKGGGALNEQFF; DNA: TGTGCCAGCACCCTTAAGGGCGGGGGGGCCTTGAATGAGCAGTTCTTC
size: .; V: TRBV5-4; D: TRBD2; J: TRBJ2-7; CDR3: CASSLAGSSGRRF; DNA: TGTGCCAGCAGCCTGGCCGGGTCTAGCGGGAGGCGGTTC
size: .; V: TRBV6-1; D: .; J: TRBJ2-7; CDR3: CASSEQPNSYEQYF; DNA: TGTGCCAGCAGTGAACAACCGAATTCCTACGAGCAGTACTTC